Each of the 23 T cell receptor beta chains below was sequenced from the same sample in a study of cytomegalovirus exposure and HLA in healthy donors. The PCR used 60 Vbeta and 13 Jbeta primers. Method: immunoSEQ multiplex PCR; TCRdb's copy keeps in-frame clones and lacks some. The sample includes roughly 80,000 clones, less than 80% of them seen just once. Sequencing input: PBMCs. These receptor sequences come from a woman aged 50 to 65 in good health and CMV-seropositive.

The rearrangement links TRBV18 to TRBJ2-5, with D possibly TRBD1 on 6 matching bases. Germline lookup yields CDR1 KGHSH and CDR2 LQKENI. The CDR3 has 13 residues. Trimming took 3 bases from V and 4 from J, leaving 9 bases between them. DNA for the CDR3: TGTGCCAGCTCACCGGGACATTCAGAGACCCAGTACTTC. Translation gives CASSPGHSETQYF.

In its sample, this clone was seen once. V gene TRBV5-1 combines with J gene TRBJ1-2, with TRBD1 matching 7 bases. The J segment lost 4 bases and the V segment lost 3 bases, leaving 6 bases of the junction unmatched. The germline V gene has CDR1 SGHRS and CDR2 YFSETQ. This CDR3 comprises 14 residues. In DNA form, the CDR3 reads TGCGCCAGCAGCTGGGAGACAGGGACCTATGGCTACACCTTC. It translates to CASSWETGTYGYTF.

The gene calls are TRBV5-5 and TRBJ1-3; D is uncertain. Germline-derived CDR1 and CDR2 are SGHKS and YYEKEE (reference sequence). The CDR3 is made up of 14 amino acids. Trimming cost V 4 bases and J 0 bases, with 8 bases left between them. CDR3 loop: CASSQLSSGNTIYF. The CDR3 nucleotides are TGTGCCAGCAGCCAACTGAGCTCTGGAAACACCATATATTTT.

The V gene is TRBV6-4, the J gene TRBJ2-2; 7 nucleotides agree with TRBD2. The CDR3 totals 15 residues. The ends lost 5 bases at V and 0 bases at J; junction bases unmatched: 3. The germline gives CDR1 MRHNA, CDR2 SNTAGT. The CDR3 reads CASSSGNANTGELFF. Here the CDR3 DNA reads TGTGCCAGCAGTAGCGGGAACGCGAACACCGGGGAGCTGTTTTTT.

The DNA for the CDR3 is TGTGCCAGCAGCGTAGACAGCCTCAATCAGCCCCAGCATTTT. It specifies CASSVDSLNQPQHF. This sequence joins TRBV9 and TRBJ1-5, with D unclear. V lost 0 bases and J 3 bases, leaving 7 bases between the germline ends. Looked up from germline, CDR1 is SGDLS and CDR2 is YYNGEE. CDR3 size: 14 residues. Together with reference TRBV9 and TRBJ1-5, the CDR3 gives the full variable domain: DSGVTQTPKHLITATGQRVTLRCSPRSGDLSVYWYQQSLDQGLQFLIQYYNGEERAKGNILERFSAQQFPDLHSELNLSSLELGDSALYFCASSVDSLNQPQHFGDGTRLSIL.

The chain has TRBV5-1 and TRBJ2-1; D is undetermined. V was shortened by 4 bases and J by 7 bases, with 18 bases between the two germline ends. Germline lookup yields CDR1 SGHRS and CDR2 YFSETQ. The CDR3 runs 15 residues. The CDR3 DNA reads TGCGCCAGCAGCGAAATCCAAGGCGGTATGAATGAGCAGTTCTTC. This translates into CASSEIQGGMNEQFF.

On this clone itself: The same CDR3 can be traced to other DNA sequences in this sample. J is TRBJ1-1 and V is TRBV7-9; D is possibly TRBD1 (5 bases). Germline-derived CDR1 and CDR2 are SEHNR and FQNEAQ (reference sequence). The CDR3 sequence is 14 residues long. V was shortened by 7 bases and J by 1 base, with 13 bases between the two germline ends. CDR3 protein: CASTTRAENTEAFF. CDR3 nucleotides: TGTGCCAGCACCACCAGGGCAGAGAACACTGAAGCTTTCTTT.

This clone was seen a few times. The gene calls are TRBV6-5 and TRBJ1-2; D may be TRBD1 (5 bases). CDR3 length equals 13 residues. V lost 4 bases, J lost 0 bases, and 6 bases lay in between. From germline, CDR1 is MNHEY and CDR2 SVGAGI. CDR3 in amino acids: CASSLQANYGYTF. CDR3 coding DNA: TGTGCCAGCAGTTTACAGGCTAACTATGGCTACACCTTC.

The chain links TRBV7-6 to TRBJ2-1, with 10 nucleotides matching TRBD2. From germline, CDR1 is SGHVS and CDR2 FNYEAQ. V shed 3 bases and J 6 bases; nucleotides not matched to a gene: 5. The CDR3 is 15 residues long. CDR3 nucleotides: TGTGCCAGCAGCTTGGCTAGCGGGGGCCGCAATGAGCAGTTCTTC. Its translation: CASSLASGGRNEQFF.

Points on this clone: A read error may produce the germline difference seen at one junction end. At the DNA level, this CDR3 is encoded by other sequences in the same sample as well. CDR3 nucleotide sequence: TGTGCCAGCGCCGAAGAGGGATTTCCCAAAGAAACCCAGTACTTC. Residues: CASAEEGFPKETQYF. The chain employs TRBV25-1 and TRBJ2-5; a possible D gene is TRBD2 (5 bases). The CDR3 runs to 15 residues. Germline lookup yields CDR1 MGHDK and CDR2 SYGVNS.

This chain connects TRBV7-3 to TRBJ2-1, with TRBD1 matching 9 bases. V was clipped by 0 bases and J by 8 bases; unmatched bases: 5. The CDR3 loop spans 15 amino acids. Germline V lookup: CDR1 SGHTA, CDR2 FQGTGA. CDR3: CASSLTGQGWDEQFF. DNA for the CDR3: TGTGCCAGCAGCTTAACCGGACAGGGGTGGGATGAGCAGTTCTTC.

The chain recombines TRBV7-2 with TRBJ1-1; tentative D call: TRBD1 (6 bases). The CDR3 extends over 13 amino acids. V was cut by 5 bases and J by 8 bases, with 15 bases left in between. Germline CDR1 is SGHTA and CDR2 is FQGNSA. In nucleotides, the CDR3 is TGTGCCAGCAGCACGGCCGGGGGGGCAGAAGCTTTCTTT. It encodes CASSTAGGAEAFF.

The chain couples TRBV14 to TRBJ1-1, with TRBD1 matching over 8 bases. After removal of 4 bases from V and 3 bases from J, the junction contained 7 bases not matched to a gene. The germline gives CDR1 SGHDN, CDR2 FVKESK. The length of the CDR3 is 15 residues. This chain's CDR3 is CASSPTTGADTEAFF. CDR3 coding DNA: TGTGCCAGCAGCCCTACGACAGGGGCAGACACTGAAGCTTTCTTT.

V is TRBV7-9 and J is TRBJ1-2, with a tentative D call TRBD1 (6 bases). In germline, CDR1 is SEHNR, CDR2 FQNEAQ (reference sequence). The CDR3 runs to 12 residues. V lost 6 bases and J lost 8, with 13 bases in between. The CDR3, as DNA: TGTGCCAGCAGTTACAGGGATAGAGGCTACACCTTC. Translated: CASSYRDRGYTF.

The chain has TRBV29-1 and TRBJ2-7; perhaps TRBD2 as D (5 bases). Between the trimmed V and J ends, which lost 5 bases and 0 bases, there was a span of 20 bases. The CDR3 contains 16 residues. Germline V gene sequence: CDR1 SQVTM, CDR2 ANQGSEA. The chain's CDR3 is CSVLGGLHKPSYEQYF. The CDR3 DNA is TGCAGCGTTCTCGGCGGGCTCCATAAACCCTCCTACGAGCAGTACTTC.

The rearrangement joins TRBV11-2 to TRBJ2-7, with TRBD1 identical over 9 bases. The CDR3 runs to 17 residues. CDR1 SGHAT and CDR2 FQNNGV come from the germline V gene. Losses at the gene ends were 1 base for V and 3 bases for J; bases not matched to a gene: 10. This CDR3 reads CASSLAFGQGFGYEQYF. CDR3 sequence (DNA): TGTGCCAGCAGCTTAGCGTTTGGACAGGGGTTCGGCTACGAGCAGTACTTC.

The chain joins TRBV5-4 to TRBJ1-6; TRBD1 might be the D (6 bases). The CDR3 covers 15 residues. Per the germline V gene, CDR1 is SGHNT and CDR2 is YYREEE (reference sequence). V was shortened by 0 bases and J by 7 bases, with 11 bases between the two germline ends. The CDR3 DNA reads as TGTGCCAGCAGCTTGGCCGAACAGGGCAATTCACCCCTCCACTTT. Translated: CASSLAEQGNSPLHF.

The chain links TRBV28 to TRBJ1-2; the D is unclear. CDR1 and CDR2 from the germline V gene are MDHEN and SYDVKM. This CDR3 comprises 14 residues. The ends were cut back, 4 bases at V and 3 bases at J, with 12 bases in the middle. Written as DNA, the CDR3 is TGTGCCAGCAGTTCGGGCGGGGATGACTATGGCTACACCTTC. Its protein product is CASSSGGDDYGYTF.

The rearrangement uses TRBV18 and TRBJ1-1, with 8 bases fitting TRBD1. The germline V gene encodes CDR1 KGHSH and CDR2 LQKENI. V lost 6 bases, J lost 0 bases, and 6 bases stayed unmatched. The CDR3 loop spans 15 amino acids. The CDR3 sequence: CASSRGPTMNTEAFF. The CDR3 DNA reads TGTGCCAGCTCCAGGGGGCCAACTATGAACACTGAAGCTTTCTTT.

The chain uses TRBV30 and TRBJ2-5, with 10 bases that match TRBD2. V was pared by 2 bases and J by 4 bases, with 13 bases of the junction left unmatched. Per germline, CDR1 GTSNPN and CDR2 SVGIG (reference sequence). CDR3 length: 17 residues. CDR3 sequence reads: CAWSIKRGGLNRETQYF. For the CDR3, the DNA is TGTGCCTGGAGTATAAAGCGGGGGGGCCTGAATCGAGAGACCCAGTACTTC.

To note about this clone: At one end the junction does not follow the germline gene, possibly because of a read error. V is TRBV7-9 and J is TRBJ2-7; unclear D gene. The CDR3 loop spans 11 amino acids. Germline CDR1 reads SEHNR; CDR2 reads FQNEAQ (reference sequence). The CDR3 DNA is TGTTCCAGCAGCTTAGAGACTGAACAGTACTTC. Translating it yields CSSSLETEQYF.

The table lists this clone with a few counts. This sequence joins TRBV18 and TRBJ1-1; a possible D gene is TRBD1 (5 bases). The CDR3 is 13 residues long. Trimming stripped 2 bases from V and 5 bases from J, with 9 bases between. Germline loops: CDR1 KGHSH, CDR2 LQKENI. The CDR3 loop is CASSPGKGTEAFF. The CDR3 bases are TGTGCCAGCTCACCAGGGAAGGGGACTGAAGCTTTCTTT.

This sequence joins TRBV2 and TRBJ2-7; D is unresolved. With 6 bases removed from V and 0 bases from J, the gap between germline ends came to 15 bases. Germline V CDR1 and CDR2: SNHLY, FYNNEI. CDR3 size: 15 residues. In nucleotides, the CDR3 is TGTGCCAGCAGCCCCGACTGGCAAGCCTCCTACGAGCAGTACGTC. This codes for CASSPDWQASYEQYV.